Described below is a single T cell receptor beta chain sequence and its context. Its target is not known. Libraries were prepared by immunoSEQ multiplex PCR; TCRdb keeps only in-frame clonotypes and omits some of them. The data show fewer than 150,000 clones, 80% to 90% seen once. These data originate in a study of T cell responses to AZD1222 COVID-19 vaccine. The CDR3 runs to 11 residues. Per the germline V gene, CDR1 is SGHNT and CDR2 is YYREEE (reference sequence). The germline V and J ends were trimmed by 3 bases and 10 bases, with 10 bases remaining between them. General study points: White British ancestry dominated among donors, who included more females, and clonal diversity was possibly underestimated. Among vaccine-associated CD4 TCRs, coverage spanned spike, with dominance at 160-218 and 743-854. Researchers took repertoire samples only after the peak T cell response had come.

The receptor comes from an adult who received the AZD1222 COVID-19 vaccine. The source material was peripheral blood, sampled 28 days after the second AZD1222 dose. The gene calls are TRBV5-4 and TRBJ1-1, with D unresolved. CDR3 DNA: TGTGCCAGCAGCTGGCTGGGTTTAGCTTTCTTT. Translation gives CASSWLGLAFF. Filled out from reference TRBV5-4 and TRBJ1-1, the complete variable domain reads ETGVTQSPTHLIKTRGQQVTLRCSSQSGHNTVSWYQQALGQGPQFIFQYYREEENGRGNFPPRFSGLQFPNYSSELNVNALELDDSALYLCASSWLGLAFFGQGTRLTVV.